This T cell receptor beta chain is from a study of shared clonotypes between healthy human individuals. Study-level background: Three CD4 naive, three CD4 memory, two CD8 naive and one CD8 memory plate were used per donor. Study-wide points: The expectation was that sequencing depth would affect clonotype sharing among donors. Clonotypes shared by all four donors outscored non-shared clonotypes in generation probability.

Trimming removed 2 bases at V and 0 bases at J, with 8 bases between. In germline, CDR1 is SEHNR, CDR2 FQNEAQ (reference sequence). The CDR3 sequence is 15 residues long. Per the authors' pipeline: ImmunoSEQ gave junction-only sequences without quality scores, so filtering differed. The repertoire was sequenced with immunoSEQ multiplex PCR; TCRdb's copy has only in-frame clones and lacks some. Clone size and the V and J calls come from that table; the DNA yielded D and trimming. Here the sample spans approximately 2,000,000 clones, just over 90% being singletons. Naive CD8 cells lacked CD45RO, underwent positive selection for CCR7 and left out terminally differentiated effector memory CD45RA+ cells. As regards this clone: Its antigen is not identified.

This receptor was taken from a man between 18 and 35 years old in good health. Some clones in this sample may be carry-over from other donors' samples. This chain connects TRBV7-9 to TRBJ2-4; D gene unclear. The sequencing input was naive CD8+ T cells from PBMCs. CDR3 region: CASSLQESAKNIQYF. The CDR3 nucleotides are TGTGCCAGCAGCTTACAGGAATCAGCCAAAAACATTCAGTACTTC. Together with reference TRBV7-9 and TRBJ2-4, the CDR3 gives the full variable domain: DTGVSQNPRHKITKRGQNVTFRCDPISEHNRLYWYRQTLGQGPEFLTYFQNEAQLEKSRLLSDRFSAERPKGSFSTLEIQRTEQGDSAMYLCASSLQESAKNIQYFGAGTRLSVL.